A selection of T cell receptor beta chains follows, all from one sample in a study of beta chain features in type 1 diabetes. Clones were read by immunoSEQ multiplex PCR, and TCRdb kept only the in-frame ones, dropping some. The repertoire includes 100,000 to 150,000 clones, 9% of them detected once, and around 0.79% sits in the top ten. Input material: central memory CD4+ T cells from blood. The receptors here all came from a man aged 30 to 45 with type 1 diabetes. CDR3s include the opening cysteine and the closing phenylalanine or tryptophan. The D gene is left open where the match is weak. The size field is filled for only some rows; it gives once, few, many or a size class.

>TRBV7-3|TRBJ2-1|.|.|13
TGTGCCAGCACTCGAGGGAATGGCAATGAGCAGTTCTTC
CASTRGNGNEQFF
>TRBV7-8|TRBJ1-2|.|.|13
TGTGCCAGCAGCTTGGCTCAGGGGAATGGCTACACCTTC
CASSLAQGNGYTF
>TRBV18|TRBJ1-6|.|.|14
TGTGCCAGCTCACCCCAGGGCTCTAATTCACCCCTCCACTTT
CASSPQGSNSPLHF
>TRBV5-1|TRBJ2-5|.|.|13
TGCGCCAGCAGCTTGATAGGGAGGGAGACCCAGTACTTC
CASSLIGRETQYF
>TRBV6-5|TRBJ1-1|TRBD1|few|15
TGTGCCAGCAGTTACTCACGGACAGGGGACACTGAAGCTTTCTTT
CASSYSRTGDTEAFF
>TRBV18|TRBJ2-7|TRBD2|few|15
TGTGCCAGCTCGCCTTCGAGCGGGGGATCCTACGAGCAGTACTTC
CASSPSSGGSYEQYF
>TRBV21-1|TRBJ2-7|.|.|14
TGTGCCAGCGGGAGCGGGGGGCCCCTACACGAGCAGTACTTC
CASGSGGPLHEQYF
>TRBV5-6|TRBJ1-2|TRBD1|.|15
TGTGCCAGCAGCTGGCCGGGACAGGGTCTTGGAGGCTACACCTTC
CASSWPGQGLGGYTF
>TRBV5-6|TRBJ1-1|TRBD1|.|14
TGTGCCAGCAGCTTTAACAGGGGGGACACTGAAGCTTTCTTT
CASSFNRGDTEAFF
>TRBV5-4|TRBJ2-2|.|.|15
TGTGCCAGCAGCTTGGGTCTTAAGAACACCGGGGAGCTGTTTTTT
CASSLGLKNTGELFF
>TRBV20-1|TRBJ2-7|.|few|11
TGCAGTGCTAGCGAAGGAGAGAAGCAGTACTTC
CSASEGEKQYF
>TRBV7-9|TRBJ1-4|.|.|13
TGTGCCAGCAGACCAGGGTCTAATGAAAAACTGTTTTTT
CASRPGSNEKLFF
>TRBV28|TRBJ2-3|.|.|14
TGTGCCAGCAGCCGAGGGGGGGGCCCAGATACGCAGTATTTT
CASSRGGGPDTQYF
>TRBV25-1|TRBJ2-3|.|.|16
TGTGCCAGCAGTGACCAGCGGAAAACTAGCACAGATACGCAGTATTTT
CASSDQRKTSTDTQYF
>TRBV29-1|TRBJ2-3|.|.|11
TGCAGCTTGTTGATTGGCGATACGCAGTATTTT
CSLLIGDTQYF
>TRBV13|TRBJ2-5|.|.|14
TGTGCCAGCAGCCTCGGGACAATCAAAGAGACCCAGTACTTC
CASSLGTIKETQYF
>TRBV18|TRBJ2-7|.|few|12
TGTGCCAGCTCACCAGGGGAGACCGAGCAGTACTTC
CASSPGETEQYF
>TRBV11-2|TRBJ1-6|.|.|13
TGTGCCAGCAGCTCTGGGCGGGATTCACCCCTCCACTTT
CASSSGRDSPLHF
>TRBV9|TRBJ1-6|.|.|14
TGTGCCAGCAGCGTAGCTTGGGGGGGATCGACCCTCCACTTT
CASSVAWGGSTLHF
>TRBV28|TRBJ1-2|.|few|14
TGTGCCAGCAGTCGCCCGGGGACAATTCATGGCTACACCTTC
CASSRPGTIHGYTF
>TRBV7-3|TRBJ2-5|.|.|16
TGTGCCAGCAGGCCTGATGTACTTCCCTACCAAGAGACCCAGTACTTC
CASRPDVLPYQETQYF
>TRBV5-1|TRBJ1-1|.|few|15
TGCGCCAGCAGCTTATCGGGGGGAGAGAGGACTGAAGCTTTCTTT
CASSLSGGERTEAFF
>TRBV15|TRBJ1-4|.|.|17
TGTGCCACCAGCAGAGATGGTCGTGGGGGGTTTGGTGAAAAACTGTTTTTT
CATSRDGRGGFGEKLFF
>TRBV4-3|TRBJ2-3|.|many|16
TGCGCCAGCAGCCTTAGCGCCGGGATGTTCACAGATACGCAGTATTTT
CASSLSAGMFTDTQYF
>TRBV9|TRBJ2-7|TRBD2|.|15
TGTGCCAGCAGCGTAGCTGGGACTAGCGCCTACGAGCAGTACTTC
CASSVAGTSAYEQYF
>TRBV30|TRBJ2-3|TRBD2|.|14
TGTGCCTCACGACTAGCGGGGGGAACAGATACGCAGTATTTT
CASRLAGGTDTQYF
>TRBV5-6|TRBJ1-1|.|few|13
TGTGCCAGCACCCGGGGAGTGAACACTGAAGCTTTCTTT
CASTRGVNTEAFF
>TRBV4-3|TRBJ1-2|.|few|14
TGCGCCAGCAGCCAAGCCAGGCGGGGATGGGGCTACACCTTC
CASSQARRGWGYTF
>TRBV12-5|TRBJ2-6|.|few|17
TGTGCTAGTGGTTTGGTATCGGGGATTGAGGGGGCCAACGTCCTGACTTTC
CASGLVSGIEGANVLTF
>TRBV25-1|TRBJ1-5|TRBD1|few|14
TGTGCCAGCAGTGAGGGACAGAGTTATCAGCCCCAGCATTTT
CASSEGQSYQPQHF
>TRBV7-9|TRBJ1-1|.|.|13
TGTGCCAGCAGCTTAGCGTTAGCGGTAAAAGCTTTCTTT
CASSLALAVKAFF
>TRBV19|TRBJ2-7|.|few|15
TGTGCCAGTAGTGCCGGAACAGGGAGCTCCTACGAGCAGTACTTC
CASSAGTGSSYEQYF
>TRBV9|TRBJ2-2|TRBD1|many|17
TGTGCCAGCAGCGTAGGACCAGGGGGCGATAAGTCCGGGGAGCTGTTTTTT
CASSVGPGGDKSGELFF
>TRBV21-1|TRBJ2-7|.|few|15
TGTGCCAGCAGCCCTGCAAGGGACAGGGTCTACGAGCAGTACTTC
CASSPARDRVYEQYF
>TRBV11-3|TRBJ2-1|.|few|13
TGTGCCAGCAGCTCGGACCGGGGCAATGAGCAGTTCTTC
CASSSDRGNEQFF
>TRBV29-1|TRBJ2-1|TRBD1|many|15
TGCAGCGTGGGGGCGGGACAGGTGGTTTCTGATGAGCAGTTCTTC
CSVGAGQVVSDEQFF
>TRBV2|TRBJ2-4|.|few|13
TGTGCCAGCAGTGACGAAAGGGGGAACATTCAGTACTTC
CASSDERGNIQYF
>TRBV19|TRBJ2-6|.|few|17
TGTGCCAGTAGTATGGGCGACCCTTGGTCTGGGGCCAACGTCCTGACTTTC
CASSMGDPWSGANVLTF
>TRBV11-2|TRBJ1-1|.|many|14
TGTGCCAGCAGCTTAGGACTGACGGACACTGAAGCTTTCTTT
CASSLGLTDTEAFF
>TRBV7-6|TRBJ2-7|.|.|13
TGTGCCAGCAGCCGGGGGACTTCCTACGAGCAGTACTTC
CASSRGTSYEQYF
>TRBV28|TRBJ2-1|TRBD2|few|14
TGTGCCAGCACCCTCGGGGGGGCGTACAATGAGCAGTTCTTC
CASTLGGAYNEQFF
>TRBV18|TRBJ2-5|.|.|13
TGTGCCAGCTCACCGGCCGGAAAGGAGGCCCAGTACTTC
CASSPAGKEAQYF
>TRBV19|TRBJ2-3|.|.|15
TGTGCCAGTAGTGAACTTGGCAGGAACACAGATACGCAGTATTTT
CASSELGRNTDTQYF
>TRBV5-1|TRBJ2-3|TRBD2|few|15
TGCGCCAGCAGCTTTTCTAGCGGGGACACAGATACGCAGTATTTT
CASSFSSGDTDTQYF
>TRBV6-5|TRBJ2-5|.|.|13
TGTGCCAGCAGTCTGGACAGAGAGGGGACCCAGTACTTC
CASSLDREGTQYF
>TRBV11-2|TRBJ1-5|.|few|13
TGTGCCAGCAGCACACAGGGAGACCAGCCCCAGCATTTT
CASSTQGDQPQHF
>TRBV25-1|TRBJ1-1|.|.|11
TGTGCCAGCAGCTGGGGGGGGCTCGCTTTCTTT
CASSWGGLAFF
>TRBV7-9|TRBJ2-5|.|few|13
TGTGCCAGCAGCTTAAGTCTCGGTGAGACCCAGTACTTC
CASSLSLGETQYF